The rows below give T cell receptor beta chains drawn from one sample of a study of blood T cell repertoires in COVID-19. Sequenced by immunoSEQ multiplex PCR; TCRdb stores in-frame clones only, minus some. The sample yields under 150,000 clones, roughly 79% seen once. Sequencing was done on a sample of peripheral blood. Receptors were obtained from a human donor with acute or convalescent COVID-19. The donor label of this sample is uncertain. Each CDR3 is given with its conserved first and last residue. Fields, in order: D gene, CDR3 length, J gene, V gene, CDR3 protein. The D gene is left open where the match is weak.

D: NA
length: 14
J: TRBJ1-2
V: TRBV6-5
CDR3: CASSYGTFIYGYTF

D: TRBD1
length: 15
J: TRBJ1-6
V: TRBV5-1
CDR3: CASSFGQGPNSPLHF

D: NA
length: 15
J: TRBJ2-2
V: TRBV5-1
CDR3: CASIPGETDTGELFF

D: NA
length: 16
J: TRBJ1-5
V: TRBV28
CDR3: CASTNWVAGSNQPQHF

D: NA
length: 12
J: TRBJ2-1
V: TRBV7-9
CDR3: CASSFADGEQFF

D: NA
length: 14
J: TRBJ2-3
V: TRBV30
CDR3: CAWSVQAPTDTQYF

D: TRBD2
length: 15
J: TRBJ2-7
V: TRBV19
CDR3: CASSPTPGTRYEQYF

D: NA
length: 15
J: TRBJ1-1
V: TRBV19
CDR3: CASSMGTGLNTEAFF

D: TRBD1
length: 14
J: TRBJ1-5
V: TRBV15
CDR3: CATSRDRGYQPQHF

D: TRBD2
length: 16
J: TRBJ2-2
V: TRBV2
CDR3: CASSGLAGATGGELFF

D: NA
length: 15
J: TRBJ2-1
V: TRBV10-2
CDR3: CASSPWGDSYNEQFF

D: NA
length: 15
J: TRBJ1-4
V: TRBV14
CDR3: CASSPPGGPNEKLFF

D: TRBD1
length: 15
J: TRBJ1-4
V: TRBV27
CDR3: CASSPRQGLAEKLFF

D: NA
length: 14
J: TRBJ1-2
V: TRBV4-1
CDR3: CASSQVDSNYGYTF

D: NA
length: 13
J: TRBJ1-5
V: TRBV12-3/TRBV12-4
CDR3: CASSPGAGGPQHF

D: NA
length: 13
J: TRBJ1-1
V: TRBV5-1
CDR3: CASSSTDNTEAFF

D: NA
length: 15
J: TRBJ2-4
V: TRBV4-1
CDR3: CASSQVALVSNIQYF

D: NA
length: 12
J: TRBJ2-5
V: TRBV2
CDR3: CASSEVVMNQYF

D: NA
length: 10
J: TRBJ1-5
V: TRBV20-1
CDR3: CSASQDRQHF

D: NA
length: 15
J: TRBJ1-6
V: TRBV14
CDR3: CASSPGQIYNSPLHF

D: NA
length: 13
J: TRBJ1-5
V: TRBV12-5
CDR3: CASEGGAGQPQHF

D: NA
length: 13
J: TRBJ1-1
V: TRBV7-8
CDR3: CASSLALRSRAFF

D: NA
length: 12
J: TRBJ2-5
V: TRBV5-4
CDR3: CASNQRGETQYF

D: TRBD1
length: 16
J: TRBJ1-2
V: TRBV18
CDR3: CASSPLRTGVEDGYTF

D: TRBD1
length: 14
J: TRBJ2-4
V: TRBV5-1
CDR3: CASSDRVPPNIQYF

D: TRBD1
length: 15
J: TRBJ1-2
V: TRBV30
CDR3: CAWSLPDRGIGGYTF

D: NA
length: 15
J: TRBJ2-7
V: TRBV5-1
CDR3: CASSSLGLGSYEQYF

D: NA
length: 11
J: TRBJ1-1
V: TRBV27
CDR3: CASSQGRRAFF

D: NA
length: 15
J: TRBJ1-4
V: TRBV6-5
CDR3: CASSYSAGSGEKLFF

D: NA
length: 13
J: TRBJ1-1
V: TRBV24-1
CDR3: CATSEGSYTEAFF

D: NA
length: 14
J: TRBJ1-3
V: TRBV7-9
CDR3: CASSFLTSGNTIYF

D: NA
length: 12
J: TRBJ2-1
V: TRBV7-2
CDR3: CASSFGNGEQFF